The text below deals with one T cell receptor (beta chain). Antigen: not known. The data were taken from a study of cytomegalovirus exposure and HLA in healthy donors. Broader study findings: The study carried out a later analysis of TCR beta sequences. It associated around 17,000 of them with specific HLA alleles at a false discovery rate of 0.05. TCR beta chain V- and J-gene trimming was linked, in a later analysis, to a missense variant in DCLRE1C. Rare sequences made up most TCRs, while some public TCRs were found in many donors. Highly shared sequence variants in one cluster were likely a sequencing artifact.

The PCR had 60 Vbeta and 13 Jbeta primers. Produced via immunoSEQ multiplex PCR; TCRdb's table is partial and in-frame only. This sample has around 150,000 clones, with approximately 85% found just once. Source material: PBMCs. This TCR derives from a middle-aged woman in good health and CMV-seronegative.

The CDR3 loop reads CASSLSVQGNTEAFF. In DNA form, the CDR3 reads TGTGCCAGCAGCTTGTCGGTGCAGGGTAACACTGAAGCTTTCTTT. The chain recombines TRBV5-4 with TRBJ1-1; perhaps TRBD1 as D (5 bases). This CDR3 spans 15 amino acids. V was shortened by 1 base and J by 2 bases, with 12 bases between the two germline ends. Germline CDR1 is SGHNT and CDR2 is YYREEE (reference sequence).